The 26 T cell receptor beta chains reported below all come from one sample, sequenced in a study of T cell changes during pregnancy in multiple sclerosis. Assay used: immunoSEQ multiplex PCR; TCRdb lists only in-frame clones, some missing. The data show about 46,000 clones, with nearly 95% seen just once and roughly 2.1% held by the top ten. Sample: peripheral blood, taken in the third trimester of pregnancy. The receptors come from a female donor with multiple sclerosis, enrolled in a pregnancy study.

V and J are TRBV5-6 and TRBJ1-5; the match to TRBD1 covers 10 bases. Germline V gives CDR1 SGHDT, CDR2 YYEEEE. This CDR3 contains 16 residues. The junction had 7 bases not matched to a gene; V was cut back by 1 base and J by 6 bases. In nucleotides, the CDR3 is TGTGCCAGCAGCTTGAACGCCGGGACAGGGGTTCAGCCCCAGCATTTT. It specifies CASSLNAGTGVQPQHF.

V gene TRBV7-9 combines with J gene TRBJ1-1; D call uncertain. Trimming removed 4 bases from V and 5 bases from J, with 14 bases in between. In germline, CDR1 is SEHNR, CDR2 FQNEAQ (reference sequence). The CDR3 sequence is 14 residues long. The DNA for the CDR3 is TGTGCCAGCAGCTCCACCCCCCCCGGGACTGAAGCTTTCTTT. Encoded protein: CASSSTPPGTEAFF.

The chain carries TRBV11-1 and TRBJ2-3; D is possibly TRBD2 (6 bases). The CDR3 runs 15 residues. Germline V gives CDR1 SGHAT, CDR2 FQDESV (reference sequence). Trimming cost V 4 bases and J 5 bases, with 16 bases left between them. DNA for the CDR3: TGTGCCAGCAGCTCCCGGAGGGCGAAAATAGATACGCAGTATTTT. This codes for CASSSRRAKIDTQYF.

This clone was picked up a small number of times. This rearrangement joins TRBV5-4 to TRBJ2-5, with TRBD2 matching over 12 bases. This CDR3 has 14 amino acids. V shed 4 bases, J shed 4 bases, and the junction held 2 bases outside the gene matches. Germline CDR1 and CDR2: SGHNT and YYREEE (reference sequence). CDR3 sequence (DNA): TGTGCCAGCAGCCTGACTAGCGGGAGAGAGACCCAGTACTTC. Its translation: CASSLTSGRETQYF.

The chain uses TRBV27 and TRBJ2-7; the match to TRBD2 covers 7 bases. V lost 3 bases, J lost 4 bases, and 3 bases stayed unmatched. The CDR3 has 13 amino acids. CDR1 and CDR2 (germline): MNHEY, SMNVEV (reference sequence). In nucleotides, the CDR3 is TGTGCCAGCAGTTTTTCGGGAGGTTACGAGCAGTACTTC. Translating gives CASSFSGGYEQYF.

In its sample, this clone was seen once. CDR3 in amino acids: CASSLDPKLRYGYTF. As DNA, the CDR3 is TGTGCCAGCAGCTTAGACCCTAAGCTACGCTATGGCTACACCTTC. The J gene is TRBJ1-2, the V gene TRBV7-9; D ambiguous. The CDR3 extends over 15 amino acids. Trimming shortened V by 1 base and J by 4 bases, and 13 bases separated the two germline ends. Germline CDR1 and CDR2: SEHNR and FQNEAQ (reference sequence).

The chain joins TRBV5-4 to TRBJ2-1; 12 bases map to TRBD2. From germline, CDR1 is SGHNT and CDR2 YYREEE (reference sequence). The CDR3 extends over 17 amino acids. After removal of 0 bases from V and 5 bases from J, the junction contained 6 bases not matched to a gene. The CDR3 loop reads CASSLAPTSGSHNEQFF. The CDR3 nucleotides read TGTGCCAGCAGCTTGGCCCCGACTAGCGGGAGCCACAATGAGCAGTTCTTC.

This chain uses TRBV7-9 with TRBJ1-2; tentatively, D is TRBD1 (6 bases). V gave up 1 base and J gave up 8 bases, with 14 bases separating them. Germline CDR1 is SEHNR and CDR2 is FQNEAQ (reference sequence). CDR3 length: 14 residues. The CDR3 DNA reads TGTGCCAGCAGCTTAGGTCGGGGGGCCGGGGGCTACACCTTC. Protein sequence: CASSLGRGAGGYTF.

The chain carries TRBV4-3 and TRBJ1-4; tentatively, D is TRBD1 (5 bases). This CDR3 is 16 amino acids long. Per germline, CDR1 LGHNA and CDR2 YSLEER. V was clipped by 0 bases and J by 4 bases, with 12 bases between them. The CDR3 coding sequence is TGCGCCAGCAGCCAAGATAGGGGCAGCCTTAATGAAAAACTGTTTTTT. It encodes CASSQDRGSLNEKLFF.

A word on this clone: The same CDR3 also results from other DNA sequences found in this sample. The chain employs TRBV6-4 and TRBJ2-1; 10 bases agree with TRBD2. The CDR3 consists of 15 residues. Unmatched junction bases numbered 1, after V lost 3 bases and J lost 2 bases. Germline lookup yields CDR1 MRHNA and CDR2 SNTAGT. The CDR3 spells CASSDSGGTYNEQFF. CDR3 nucleotide sequence: TGTGCCAGCAGTGATAGCGGGGGGACCTACAATGAGCAGTTCTTC.

This rearrangement joins TRBV6-1 to TRBJ1-4; D is perhaps TRBD1 (6 bases). Trimming pared 7 bases from V and 5 bases from J, leaving 17 bases between. The CDR3 extends over 15 amino acids. Germline CDR1 is MNHNS and CDR2 is SASEGT. The CDR3 nucleotides read TGTGCCAGCACCAACAGACAGGCGACAAATGAAAAACTGTTTTTT. It codes for CASTNRQATNEKLFF.

A remark on this clone: At one of its ends the junction is not consistent with the germline gene, which may arise from a read error. The chain combines TRBV27 with TRBJ2-5; 12 bases are shared with TRBD2. The J call is in doubt because the DNA end fits TRBJ2-7 better. The CDR3 spans 16 residues. Germline V gives CDR1 MNHEY, CDR2 SMNVEV (reference sequence). CDR3 bases: TGTGCCAGCAGTATATCTAGCGGGAGGGTCGTCTACGAGCAGTACTTC. It specifies CASSISSGRVVYEQYF.

The chain is built from TRBV19 and TRBJ1-1; the D gene is possibly TRBD1 (5 bases). This CDR3 comprises 14 residues. V was trimmed by 4 bases and J by 5 bases, leaving 14 bases between them. Germline CDR1 LNHDA, CDR2 SQIVND (reference sequence). The CDR3 here is CASSTTVRATEAFF. The CDR3 nucleotides read TGTGCCAGTAGTACGACAGTAAGGGCGACTGAAGCTTTCTTT.

This chain links TRBV5-4 with TRBJ2-3; TRBD1 is a possible D gene (6 bases). The CDR3 is made up of 16 amino acids. Germline V gene data show CDR1 as SGHNT and CDR2 as YYREEE (reference sequence). V gave up 4 bases and J gave up 3 bases, with 18 bases separating them. The CDR3 coding sequence is TGTGCCAGCAGCCAGAGGCAGGGGTTTAAGACAGATACGCAGTATTTT. It codes for CASSQRQGFKTDTQYF.

The J gene is TRBJ1-1, the V gene TRBV7-2; no definite D call. V lost 5 bases, J lost 0 bases, and 7 bases lay in between. Germline CDR1 SGHTA, CDR2 FQGNSA. This CDR3 has 13 residues. The CDR3 is CASSRGLNTEAFF. In DNA, the CDR3 is TGTGCCAGCAGCCGGGGATTGAACACTGAAGCTTTCTTT.

V is TRBV21-1 and J is TRBJ1-3. TRBV21-1 is classified as a pseudogene. The CDR3 is made up of 17 amino acids. CDR3 sequence: CASSKARDCVSGNTIYF. As DNA, the CDR3 is TGTGCCAGCAGCAAAGCGCGCGACTGCGTCTCTGGAAACACCATATATTTT.

This chain connects TRBV5-1 to TRBJ2-1; 9 bases agree with TRBD2. Germline CDR1 is SGHRS and CDR2 is YFSETQ. With V trimmed by 7 bases and J by 3 bases, 8 bases remained unmatched. This CDR3 comprises 15 residues. The CDR3 region is CASALTSGIYNEQFF. Here the CDR3 DNA reads TGCGCCAGCGCCCTGACTAGCGGAATCTACAATGAGCAGTTCTTC.

V and J are TRBV15 and TRBJ1-4; 8 nucleotides match TRBD1. This CDR3 is 18 amino acids long. V trimming: 2 bases; J trimming: 0 bases; junction bases outside the gene matches: 8. Germline CDR1 LNHNV, CDR2 YYDKDF (reference sequence). The CDR3 DNA reads as TGTGCCACCAGCAGAATTAAATCAGGGGGCCCAACTAATGAAAAACTGTTTTTT. It codes for CATSRIKSGGPTNEKLFF.

J is TRBJ2-2 and V is TRBV7-3; TRBD1 aligns across 7 bases. Germline V CDR1 and CDR2: SGHTA, FQGTGA. Germline trimming cut 3 bases from V and 2 bases from J; bases unmatched to any gene: 12. The CDR3 loop spans 18 amino acids. The CDR3: CASSFEPSTGPNTGELFF. The CDR3, as DNA: TGTGCCAGCAGCTTCGAACCTTCGACAGGGCCAAACACCGGGGAGCTGTTTTTT.

This CDR3 is CASSIQGVEDTEAFF. As DNA, the CDR3 is TGTGCCAGTAGTATCCAGGGGGTTGAAGACACTGAAGCTTTCTTT. The rearrangement links TRBV19 to TRBJ1-1, with 7 positions matching TRBD1. The germline CDR1 and CDR2 sequences are LNHDA and SQIVND (reference sequence). This CDR3 has 15 residues. With 3 bases clipped from V and 3 bases from J, the junction kept 7 bases outside the gene matches.

The V and J genes are TRBV6-5 and TRBJ2-5; TRBD1 might be the D (6 bases). This CDR3 is 15 amino acids long. Germline V gene sequence: CDR1 MNHEY, CDR2 SVGAGI. Deletions cut 5 bases from V and 7 bases from J, with 20 bases between. The CDR3 sequence is CASSATGLGLGTQYF. CDR3 in DNA: TGTGCCAGCAGTGCGACAGGTCTGGGGTTGGGGACCCAGTACTTC.

The gene calls are TRBV7-9 and TRBJ2-7; D is possibly TRBD2 (5 bases). Per the germline V gene, CDR1 is SEHNR and CDR2 is FQNEAQ (reference sequence). The CDR3 has 15 amino acids. V lost 2 bases, J lost 5 bases, and 16 bases lay in between. The CDR3 bases are TGTGCCAGCAGCTTAAACCTAGCAGGCCCGGACGAGCAGTACTTC. Translated: CASSLNLAGPDEQYF.

The chain links TRBV4-2 to TRBJ2-5; 7 bases are a match to TRBD2. Germline trimming cut 1 base from V and 3 bases from J; bases unmatched to any gene: 11. This CDR3 region has 17 residues. Germline V gene lookup returns CDR1 LGHNA and CDR2 YNFKEQ. The CDR3: CASSQGGTSVREETQYF. DNA of the CDR3: TGTGCCAGCAGCCAAGGAGGCACTAGCGTTCGCGAAGAGACCCAGTACTTC.

This rearrangement joins TRBV7-9 to TRBJ1-1; D may be TRBD1 (6 bases). This CDR3 is 11 amino acids long. Trimming took off 7 bases at V and 4 bases at J, with 7 bases between the two ends. Germline V gene sequence: CDR1 SEHNR, CDR2 FQNEAQ (reference sequence). The CDR3 sequence: CASNRVTEAFF. CDR3 DNA: TGTGCCAGCAACAGGGTCACTGAAGCTTTCTTT.

The chain has TRBV30 and TRBJ2-1; 13 bases are shared with TRBD2. This CDR3 is built from 12 residues. Trimming removed 7 bases from V and 9 bases from J; junction bases left unmatched: 3. Germline-derived CDR1 and CDR2 are GTSNPN and SVGIG (reference sequence). CDR3 nucleotides: TGTGCCTCCAGGACTAGCGGGGGTGAGCAGTTCTTC. Amino acid sequence: CASRTSGGEQFF.

This chain links TRBV6-5 with TRBJ1-3; TRBD1 matches 7 bases. The CDR3 length is 16 residues. The J segment lost 8 bases and the V segment lost 4 bases, leaving 14 bases of the junction unmatched. CDR1 is MNHEY and CDR2 is SVGAGI in the germline V gene. CDR3 bases: TGTGCCAGCAGTTCCCCCGGTTCAGGGGGGAGATACACCATATATTTT. Its protein product is CASSSPGSGGRYTIYF.